A single sample is the source of the 9 T cell receptor beta chains below, sequenced in a study of T cells in Graves' hyperthyroidism and ophthalmopathy. RNA transcripts provided the source from which TCR beta CDR3 regions were amplified. First-round RT-PCR with HTBI primers amplified the TCR CDR3 region. TCRdb ran MiXCR on the multiplex PCR reads and lists one entry per CDR3 protein. The sample lists about 640,000 distinct CDR3 sequences, about 15% seen once, with about 12% in the top ten. The sequenced sample was blood. The receptors shown here come from a woman aged 45-59 years with Graves' ophthalmopathy.

This clonotype was seen at least ten times. J is TRBJ2-3 and V is TRBV18; the match to TRBD2 covers 9 bases. V dropped 3 bases and J dropped 5; count of bases not matched to a gene: 6. Germline V CDR1 and CDR2: KGHSH, LQKENI. This CDR3 comprises 15 residues. The CDR3 nucleotides are TGTGCCAGCTCACCTATAGCGGGAGTGAAAGATACGCAGTATTTT. This codes for CASSPIAGVKDTQYF.

This clonotype was seen repeatedly, ten times or more. The chain recombines TRBV2 with TRBJ2-7, with TRBD2 as a possible D gene (5 bases). The V gene's germline CDR1 is SNHLY and CDR2 FYNNEI. This CDR3 has 14 amino acids. The V end was cut by 2 bases, the J end by 4 bases, with 12 bases between. This CDR3 reads CASSESLGGYEQYF. CDR3 in DNA: TGTGCCAGCAGTGAATCACTAGGAGGTTACGAGCAGTACTTC.

This clonotype was detected ten times or more. The V and J genes are TRBV6-2 or TRBV6-3 and TRBJ1-1, with D uncertain. The CDR3 covers 16 residues. The V gene's germline CDR1 is MNHEY and CDR2 SVGEGT. V lost 5 bases, J lost 3 bases, and 19 bases lay in between. CDR3 amino acids: CASSVRVSKTDTEAFF. For the CDR3, the DNA is TGTGCCAGCAGTGTAAGGGTCTCCAAGACGGACACTGAAGCTTTCTTT.

V usage is TRBV24-1 and J usage is TRBJ2-1; D is possibly TRBD1 or TRBD2 (5 bases each). V dropped 4 bases and J dropped 6 bases, with 12 bases sitting between them. CDR3 length: 14 amino acids. Looked up from germline, CDR1 is KGHDR and CDR2 is SFDVKD. CDR3 nucleotide sequence: TGTGCCACCAGTGACCCGAGGGGCCTCAATGAGCAGTTCTTC. Protein product: CATSDPRGLNEQFF.

The chain carries TRBV24-1 and TRBJ2-1; TRBD2 aligns across 10 bases. Germline lookup yields CDR1 KGHDR and CDR2 SFDVKD. CDR3 length equals 17 residues. Trimming removed 3 bases from V and 6 bases from J; junction bases left unmatched: 10. The CDR3 loop is CATSDPGLAGVPNEQFF. CDR3 nucleotide sequence: TGTGCCACCAGTGATCCCGGGCTAGCGGGAGTGCCCAATGAGCAGTTCTTC.

Many counts were recorded for this clonotype. The rearrangement links TRBV29-1 to TRBJ1-2, with D tentatively TRBD1 (6 bases). The length of the CDR3 is 13 residues. V lost 3 bases and J 7 bases, leaving 15 bases between the germline ends. Germline CDR1 and CDR2: SQVTM and ANQGSEA. CDR3 sequence (DNA): TGCAGCGTTGAGGGGGGCGGAAAGCGTGGCTACACCTTC. This encodes CSVEGGGKRGYTF.

This clonotype appeared many times. The chain has TRBV11-2 and TRBJ2-7, with D possibly being TRBD1 (6 bases). CDR3 size: 14 residues. CDR1 is SGHAT and CDR2 is FQNNGV in the germline V gene. Trimming left V 5 bases short and J 2 bases short, with 13 bases between. The CDR3 here is CASSEQGRAYEQYF. The CDR3 nucleotides read TGTGCCAGCAGCGAACAGGGTCGGGCCTACGAGCAGTACTTC.

The table lists this clonotype with many counts. The chain uses TRBV28 and TRBJ2-2; TRBD2 matches 13 bases. With 6 bases clipped from V and 3 bases from J, the junction kept 4 bases outside the gene matches. The CDR3 length is 16 residues. Germline values: CDR1 MDHEN, CDR2 SYDVKM. The CDR3 DNA is TGTGCCAGCAGCTCGGGACTAGCGGGATACACCGGGGAGCTGTTTTTT. Its protein is CASSSGLAGYTGELFF.

This clonotype has a count of ten or more. The CDR3 sequence: CASRPIGTSVNEQFF. DNA for the CDR3: TGTGCCAGCAGACCGATCGGGACTAGTGTCAATGAGCAGTTCTTC. This rearrangement joins TRBV27 to TRBJ2-1; the match to TRBD2 covers 8 bases. The germline V gene has CDR1 MNHEY and CDR2 SMNVEV (reference sequence). With 6 bases clipped from V and 6 bases from J, the junction kept 10 bases outside the gene matches. The CDR3 spans 15 residues.